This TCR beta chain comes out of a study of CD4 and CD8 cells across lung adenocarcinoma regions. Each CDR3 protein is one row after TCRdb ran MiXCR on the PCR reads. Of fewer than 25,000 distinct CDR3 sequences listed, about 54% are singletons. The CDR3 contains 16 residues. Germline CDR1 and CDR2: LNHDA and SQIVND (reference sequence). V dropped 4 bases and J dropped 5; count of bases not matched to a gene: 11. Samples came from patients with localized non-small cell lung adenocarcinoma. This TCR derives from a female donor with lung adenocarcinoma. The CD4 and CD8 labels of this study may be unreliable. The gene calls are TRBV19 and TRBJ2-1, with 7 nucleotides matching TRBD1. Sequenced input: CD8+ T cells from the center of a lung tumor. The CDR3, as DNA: TGTGCCAGTAGTAAGGGGCTAGGGGGCAGAGACAATGAGCAGTTCTTC. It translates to CASSKGLGGRDNEQFF.